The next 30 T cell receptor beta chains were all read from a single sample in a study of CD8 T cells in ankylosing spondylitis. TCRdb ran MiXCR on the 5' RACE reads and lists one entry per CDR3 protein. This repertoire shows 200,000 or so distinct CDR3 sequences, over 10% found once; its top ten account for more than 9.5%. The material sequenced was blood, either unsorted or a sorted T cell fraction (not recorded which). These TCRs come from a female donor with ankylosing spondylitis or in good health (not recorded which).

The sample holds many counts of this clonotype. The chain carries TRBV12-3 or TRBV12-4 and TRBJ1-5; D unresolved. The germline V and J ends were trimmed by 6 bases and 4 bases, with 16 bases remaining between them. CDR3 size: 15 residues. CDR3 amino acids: CASRPTTPVNQPQHF. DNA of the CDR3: TGTGCCAGCAGACCAACGACACCGGTTAATCAGCCCCAGCATTTT.

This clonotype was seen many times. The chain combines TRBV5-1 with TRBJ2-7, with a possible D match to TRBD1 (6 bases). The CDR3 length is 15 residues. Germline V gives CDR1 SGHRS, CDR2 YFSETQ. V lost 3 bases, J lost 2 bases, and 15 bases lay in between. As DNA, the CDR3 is TGCGCCAGCAGCTCACAGGGCGCCGCGGCCTACGAGCAGTACTTC. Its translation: CASSSQGAAAYEQYF.

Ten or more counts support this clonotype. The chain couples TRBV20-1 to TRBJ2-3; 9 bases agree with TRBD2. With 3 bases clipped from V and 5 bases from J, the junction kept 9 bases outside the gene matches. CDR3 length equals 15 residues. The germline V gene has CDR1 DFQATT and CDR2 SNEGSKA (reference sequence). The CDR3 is CSASPAGGSQDTQYF. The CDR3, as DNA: TGCAGTGCTAGCCCAGCGGGGGGCTCCCAAGATACGCAGTATTTT.

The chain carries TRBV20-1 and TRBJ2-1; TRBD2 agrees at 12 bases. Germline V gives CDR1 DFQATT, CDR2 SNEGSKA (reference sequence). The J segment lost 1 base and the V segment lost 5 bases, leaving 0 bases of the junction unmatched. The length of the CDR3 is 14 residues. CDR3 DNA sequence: TGCAGTGCTGGGACTAGCGGGTCCTACAATGAGCAGTTCTTC. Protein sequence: CSAGTSGSYNEQFF.

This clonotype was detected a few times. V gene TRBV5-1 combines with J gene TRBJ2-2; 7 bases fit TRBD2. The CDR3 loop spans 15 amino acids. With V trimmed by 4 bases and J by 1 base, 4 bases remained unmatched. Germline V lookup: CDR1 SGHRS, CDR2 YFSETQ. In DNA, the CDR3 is TGCGCCAGCAGCCCGGGACTAATGAACACCGGGGAGCTGTTTTTT. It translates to CASSPGLMNTGELFF.

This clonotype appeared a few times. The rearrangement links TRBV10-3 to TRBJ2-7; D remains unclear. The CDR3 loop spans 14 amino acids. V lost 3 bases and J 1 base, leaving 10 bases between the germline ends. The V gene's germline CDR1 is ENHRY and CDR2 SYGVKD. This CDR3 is CAISESDGSYEQYF. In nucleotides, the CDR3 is TGTGCCATCAGTGAAAGTGATGGATCCTACGAGCAGTACTTC.

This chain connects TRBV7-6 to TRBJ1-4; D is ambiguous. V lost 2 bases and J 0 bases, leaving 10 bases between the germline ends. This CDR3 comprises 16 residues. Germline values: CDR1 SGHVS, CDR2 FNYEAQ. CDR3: CASSLKSVSTNEKLFF. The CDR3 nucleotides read TGTGCCAGCAGCTTAAAGAGCGTCTCAACTAATGAAAAACTGTTTTTT. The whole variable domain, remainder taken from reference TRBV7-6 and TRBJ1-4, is GAGVSQSPRYKVTKRGQDVALRCDPISGHVSLYWYRQALGQGPEFLTYFNYEAQQDKSGLPNDRFSAERPEGSISTLTIQRTEQRDSAMYRCASSLKSVSTNEKLFFGSGTQLSVL.

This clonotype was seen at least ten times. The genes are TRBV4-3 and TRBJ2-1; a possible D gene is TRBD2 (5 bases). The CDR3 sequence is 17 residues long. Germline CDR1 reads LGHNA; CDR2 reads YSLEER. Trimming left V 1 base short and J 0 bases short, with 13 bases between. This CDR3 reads CASSQVQGGFSYNEQFF. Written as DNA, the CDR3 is TGCGCCAGCAGCCAAGTTCAAGGCGGGTTCTCCTACAATGAGCAGTTCTTC.

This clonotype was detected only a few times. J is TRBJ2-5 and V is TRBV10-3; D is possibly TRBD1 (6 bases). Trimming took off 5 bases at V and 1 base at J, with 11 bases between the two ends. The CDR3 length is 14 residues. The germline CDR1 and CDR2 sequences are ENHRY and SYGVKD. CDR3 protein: CAISIGGRQETQYF. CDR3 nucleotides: TGTGCCATCAGTATTGGGGGCCGCCAAGAGACCCAGTACTTC.

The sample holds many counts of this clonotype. The CDR3 is CASSRLAVNEQFF. Written as DNA, the CDR3 is TGTGCCAGTAGTAGACTAGCGGTAAATGAGCAGTTCTTC. The rearrangement uses TRBV19 and TRBJ2-1, with 9 bases aligning to TRBD2. The CDR3 loop spans 13 amino acids. Losses at the gene ends were 4 bases for V and 7 bases for J; bases not matched to a gene: 2. The germline V gene has CDR1 LNHDA and CDR2 SQIVND (reference sequence).

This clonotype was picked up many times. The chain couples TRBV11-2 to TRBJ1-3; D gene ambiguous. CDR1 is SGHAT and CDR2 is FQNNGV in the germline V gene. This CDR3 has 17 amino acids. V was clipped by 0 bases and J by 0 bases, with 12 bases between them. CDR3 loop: CASSLEPPEFSGNTIYF. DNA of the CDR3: TGTGCCAGCAGCTTAGAACCGCCGGAGTTCTCTGGAAACACCATATATTTT.

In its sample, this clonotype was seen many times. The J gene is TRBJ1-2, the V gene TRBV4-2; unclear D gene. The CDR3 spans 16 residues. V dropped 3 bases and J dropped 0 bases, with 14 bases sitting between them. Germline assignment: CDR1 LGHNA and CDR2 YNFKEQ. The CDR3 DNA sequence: TGTGCCAGCAGCCACGACGGACGGAGTTCTAACTATGGCTACACCTTC. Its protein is CASSHDGRSSNYGYTF.

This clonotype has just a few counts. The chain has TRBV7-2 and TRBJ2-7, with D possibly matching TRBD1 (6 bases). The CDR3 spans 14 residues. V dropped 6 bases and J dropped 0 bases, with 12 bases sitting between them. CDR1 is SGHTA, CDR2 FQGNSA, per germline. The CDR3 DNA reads TGTGCCAGCAGTATCGGGACATACTCCTACGAGCAGTACTTC. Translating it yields CASSIGTYSYEQYF.

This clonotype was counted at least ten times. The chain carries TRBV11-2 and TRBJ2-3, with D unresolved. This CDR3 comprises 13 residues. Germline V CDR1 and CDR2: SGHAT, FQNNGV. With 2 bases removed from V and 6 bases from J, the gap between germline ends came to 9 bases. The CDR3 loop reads CASSLPLTDTQYF. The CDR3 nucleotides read TGTGCCAGCAGCTTACCCCTCACCGATACGCAGTATTTT.

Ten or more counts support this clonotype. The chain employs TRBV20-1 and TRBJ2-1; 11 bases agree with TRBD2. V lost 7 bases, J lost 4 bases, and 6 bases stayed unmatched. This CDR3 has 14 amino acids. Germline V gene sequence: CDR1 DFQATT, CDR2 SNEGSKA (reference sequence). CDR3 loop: CSGLAGGSYNEQFF. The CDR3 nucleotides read TGCAGTGGGCTAGCGGGAGGTAGTTACAATGAGCAGTTCTTC.

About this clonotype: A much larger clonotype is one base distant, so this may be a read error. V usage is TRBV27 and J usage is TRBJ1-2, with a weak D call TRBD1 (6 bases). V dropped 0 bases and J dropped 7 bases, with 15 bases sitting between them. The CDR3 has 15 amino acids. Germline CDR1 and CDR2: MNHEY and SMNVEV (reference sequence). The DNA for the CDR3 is TGTGCCAGCAGTTTATCCGCGGGGGGCTACTCTGGCTACACCTTC. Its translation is CASSLSAGGYSGYTF.

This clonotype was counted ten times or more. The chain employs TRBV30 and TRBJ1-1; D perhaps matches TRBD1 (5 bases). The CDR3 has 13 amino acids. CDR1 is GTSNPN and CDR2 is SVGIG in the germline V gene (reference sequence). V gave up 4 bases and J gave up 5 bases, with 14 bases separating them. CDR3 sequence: CAWKTGRGTEAFF. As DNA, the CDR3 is TGTGCCTGGAAAACAGGAAGGGGTACTGAAGCTTTCTTT.

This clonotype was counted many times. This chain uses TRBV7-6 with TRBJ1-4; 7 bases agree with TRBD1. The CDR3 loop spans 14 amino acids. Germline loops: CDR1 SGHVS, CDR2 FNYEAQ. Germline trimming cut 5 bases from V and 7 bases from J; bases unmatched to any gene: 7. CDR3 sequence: CASSQTGLPEKLFF. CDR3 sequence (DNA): TGTGCCAGCAGCCAGACAGGGCTCCCTGAAAAACTGTTTTTT.

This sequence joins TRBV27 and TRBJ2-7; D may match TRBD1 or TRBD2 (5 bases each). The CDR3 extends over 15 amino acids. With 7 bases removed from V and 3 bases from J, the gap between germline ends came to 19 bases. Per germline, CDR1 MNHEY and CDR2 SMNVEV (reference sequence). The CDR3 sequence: CASTNGVGALYEQYF. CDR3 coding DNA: TGTGCCAGCACCAACGGGGTAGGGGCTCTCTACGAGCAGTACTTC.

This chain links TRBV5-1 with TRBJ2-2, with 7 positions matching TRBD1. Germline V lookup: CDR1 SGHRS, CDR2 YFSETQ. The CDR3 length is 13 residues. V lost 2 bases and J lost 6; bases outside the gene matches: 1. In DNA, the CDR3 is TGCGCCAGCAGCTTCGACAGGGCCGGGGAGCTGTTTTTT. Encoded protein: CASSFDRAGELFF.

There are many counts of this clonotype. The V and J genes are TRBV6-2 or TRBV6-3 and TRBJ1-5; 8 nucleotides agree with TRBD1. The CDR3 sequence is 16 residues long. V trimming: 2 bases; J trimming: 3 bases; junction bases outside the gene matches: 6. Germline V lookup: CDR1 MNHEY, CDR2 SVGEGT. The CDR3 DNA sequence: TGTGCCAGCAGTTACGACGGACAGGGCATCAATCAGCCCCAGCATTTT. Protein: CASSYDGQGINQPQHF.

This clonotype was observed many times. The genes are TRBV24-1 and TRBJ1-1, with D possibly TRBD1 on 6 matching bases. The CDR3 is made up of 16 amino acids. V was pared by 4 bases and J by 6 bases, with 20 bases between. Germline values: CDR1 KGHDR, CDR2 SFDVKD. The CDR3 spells CATSEIADSGVAEAFF. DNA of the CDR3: TGTGCCACCAGTGAGATTGCGGACAGCGGGGTCGCTGAAGCTTTCTTT.

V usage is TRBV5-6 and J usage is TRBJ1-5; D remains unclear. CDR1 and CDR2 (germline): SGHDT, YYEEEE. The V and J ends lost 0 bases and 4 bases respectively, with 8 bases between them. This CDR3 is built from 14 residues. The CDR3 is CASSLGRINQPQHF. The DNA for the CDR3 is TGTGCCAGCAGCTTGGGGCGGATAAATCAGCCCCAGCATTTT.

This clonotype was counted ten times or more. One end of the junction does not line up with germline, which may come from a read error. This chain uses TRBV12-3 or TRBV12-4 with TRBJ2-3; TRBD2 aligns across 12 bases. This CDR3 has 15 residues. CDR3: CASSLAGGPTDTQYF. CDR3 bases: TGTGCCAGCAGTCTAGCGGGAGGGCCGACAGATACGCAGTATTTT.

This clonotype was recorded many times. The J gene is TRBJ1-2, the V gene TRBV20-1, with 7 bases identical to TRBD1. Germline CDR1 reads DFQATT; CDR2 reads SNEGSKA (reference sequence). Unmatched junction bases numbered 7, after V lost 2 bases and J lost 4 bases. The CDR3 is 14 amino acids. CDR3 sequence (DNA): TGCAGTGCTAGAACGGAGACAGGGCTCTATGGCTACACCTTC. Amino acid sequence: CSARTETGLYGYTF.

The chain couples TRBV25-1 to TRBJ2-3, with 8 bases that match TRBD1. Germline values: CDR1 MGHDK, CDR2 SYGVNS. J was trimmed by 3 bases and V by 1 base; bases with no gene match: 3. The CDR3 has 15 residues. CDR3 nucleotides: TGTGCCAGCAGTGAATTTACAGGGGGGACAGATACGCAGTATTTT. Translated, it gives CASSEFTGGTDTQYF. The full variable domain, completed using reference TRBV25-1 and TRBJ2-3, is EADIYQTPRYLVIGTGKKITLECSQTMGHDKMYWYQQDPGMELHLIHYSYGVNSTEKGDLSSESTVSRIRTEHFPLTLESARPSHTSQYLCASSEFTGGTDTQYFGPGTRLTVL.

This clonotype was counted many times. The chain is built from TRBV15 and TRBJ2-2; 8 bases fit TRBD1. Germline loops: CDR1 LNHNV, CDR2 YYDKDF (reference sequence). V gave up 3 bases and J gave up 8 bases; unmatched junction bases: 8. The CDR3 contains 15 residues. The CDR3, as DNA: TGTGCCACCAGCAGTCAGGGGGCCCTTGTTGGGGAGCTGTTTTTT. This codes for CATSSQGALVGELFF.

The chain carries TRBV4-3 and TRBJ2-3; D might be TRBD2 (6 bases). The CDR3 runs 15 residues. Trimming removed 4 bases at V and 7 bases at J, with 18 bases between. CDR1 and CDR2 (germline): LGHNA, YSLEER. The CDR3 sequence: CASSRSIGGTYTQYF. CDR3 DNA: TGCGCCAGCAGCCGAAGCATCGGCGGGACGTATACGCAGTATTTT.

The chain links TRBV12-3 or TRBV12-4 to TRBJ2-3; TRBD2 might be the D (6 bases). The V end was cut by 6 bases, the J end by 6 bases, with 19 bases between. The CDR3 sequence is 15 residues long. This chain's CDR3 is CASRRAGTGGDTQYF. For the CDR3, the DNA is TGTGCCAGCAGACGTGCCGGGACTGGGGGGGATACGCAGTATTTT.

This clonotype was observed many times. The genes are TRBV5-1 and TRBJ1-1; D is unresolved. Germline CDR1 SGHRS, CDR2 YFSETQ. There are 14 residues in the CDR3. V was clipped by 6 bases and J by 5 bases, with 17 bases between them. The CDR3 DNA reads TGCGCCAGCATCAAGGAGCGGGGAGGTACTGAAGCTTTCTTT. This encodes CASIKERGGTEAFF.